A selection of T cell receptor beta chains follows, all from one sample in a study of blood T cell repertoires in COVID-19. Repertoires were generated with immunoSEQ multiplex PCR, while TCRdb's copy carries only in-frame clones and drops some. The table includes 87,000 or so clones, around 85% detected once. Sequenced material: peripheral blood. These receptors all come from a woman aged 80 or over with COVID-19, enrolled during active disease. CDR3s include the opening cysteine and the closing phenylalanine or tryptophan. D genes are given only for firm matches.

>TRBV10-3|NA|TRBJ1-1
CAINDNTNTEAFF
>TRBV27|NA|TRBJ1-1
CASSAPSGYTEAFF
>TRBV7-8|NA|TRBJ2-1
CASRTWTGNNEQFF
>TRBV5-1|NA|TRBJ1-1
CASSSQGRENTEAFF
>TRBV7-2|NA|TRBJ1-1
CASSLYHAAFTEAFF
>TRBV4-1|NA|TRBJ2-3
CASSHDVGGTDTQYF
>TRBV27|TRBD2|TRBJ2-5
CASSLVGTSQETQYF
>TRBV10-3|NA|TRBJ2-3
CAISGRGSTDTQYF
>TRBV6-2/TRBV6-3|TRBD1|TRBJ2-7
CASSLTGAPYEQYF
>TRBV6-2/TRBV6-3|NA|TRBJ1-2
CASSRRGSSNYGYTF
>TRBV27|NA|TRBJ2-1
CASSFLGRLSYNEQFF
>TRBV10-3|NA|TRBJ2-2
CAISDEQRRGGELFF
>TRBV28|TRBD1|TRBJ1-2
CASSFGTGSNYGYTF
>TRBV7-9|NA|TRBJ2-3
CASSLGISTDTQYF
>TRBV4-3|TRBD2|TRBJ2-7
CASSQVGGNEQYF
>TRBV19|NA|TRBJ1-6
CASTTIQPGGNSPLHF
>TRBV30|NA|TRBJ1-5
CAWSVRGASNQPQHF
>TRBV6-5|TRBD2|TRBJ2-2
CASSSGTTNTGELFF
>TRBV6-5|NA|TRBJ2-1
CASSLELYNEQFF
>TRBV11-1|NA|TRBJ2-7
CASSNRFSYEQYF
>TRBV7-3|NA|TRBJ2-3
CASSPRRGSFTDTQYF
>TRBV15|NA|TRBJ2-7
CATSRDLQPSYEQYF
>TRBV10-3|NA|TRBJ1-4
CAISETPPGSNEKLFF
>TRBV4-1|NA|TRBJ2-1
CASSQGLTSSYNEQFF
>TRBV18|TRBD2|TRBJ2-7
CASSPPPSGYEQYF
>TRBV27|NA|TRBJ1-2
CASSPSGRGKGYTF
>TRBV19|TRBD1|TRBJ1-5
CASSSRQGAGGQPQHF
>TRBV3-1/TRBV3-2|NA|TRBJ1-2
CASSQGVGYTF
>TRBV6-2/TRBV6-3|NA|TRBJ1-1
CASSRQWMNTEAFF
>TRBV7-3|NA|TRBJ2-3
CASSPGLTTDTQYF
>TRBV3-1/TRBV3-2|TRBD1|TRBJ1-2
CASSLPGQGMGYTF
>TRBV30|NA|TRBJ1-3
CAWSPLLREGTIYF
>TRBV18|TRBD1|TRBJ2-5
CASSPPTGVVETQYF
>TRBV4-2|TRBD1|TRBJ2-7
CASSQGTGDRYEQYF
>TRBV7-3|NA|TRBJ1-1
CASSLIGGKAFF
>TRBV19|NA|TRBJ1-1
CASNRRQMNTEAFF
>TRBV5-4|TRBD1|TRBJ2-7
CASSQGQGRYEQYF
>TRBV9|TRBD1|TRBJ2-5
CASSQGAERQETQYF
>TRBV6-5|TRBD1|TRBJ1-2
CASSRQGGDGYTF
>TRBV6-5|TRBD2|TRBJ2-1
CASVGWDYTEQFF
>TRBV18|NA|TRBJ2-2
CASLASGTRGTGELFF
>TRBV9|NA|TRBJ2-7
CASSERVAYEQYF
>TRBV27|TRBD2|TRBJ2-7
CASSSRAGTSGYEQYF
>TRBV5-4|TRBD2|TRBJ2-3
CASSPHQGASGSSGTQYF
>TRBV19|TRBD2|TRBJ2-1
CASSGTSGGIYNEQFF
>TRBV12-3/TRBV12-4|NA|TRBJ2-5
CASAGPQETQYF
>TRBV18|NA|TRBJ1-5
CASSPLSGTPAGRPQHF
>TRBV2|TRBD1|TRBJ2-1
CASRGQGDSYNEQFF
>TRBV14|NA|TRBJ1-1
CASSQDLGGNEAFF
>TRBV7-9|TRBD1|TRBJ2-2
CASSPTGSGTGELFF
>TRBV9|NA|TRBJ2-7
CASSGDGRGAWDEQYF